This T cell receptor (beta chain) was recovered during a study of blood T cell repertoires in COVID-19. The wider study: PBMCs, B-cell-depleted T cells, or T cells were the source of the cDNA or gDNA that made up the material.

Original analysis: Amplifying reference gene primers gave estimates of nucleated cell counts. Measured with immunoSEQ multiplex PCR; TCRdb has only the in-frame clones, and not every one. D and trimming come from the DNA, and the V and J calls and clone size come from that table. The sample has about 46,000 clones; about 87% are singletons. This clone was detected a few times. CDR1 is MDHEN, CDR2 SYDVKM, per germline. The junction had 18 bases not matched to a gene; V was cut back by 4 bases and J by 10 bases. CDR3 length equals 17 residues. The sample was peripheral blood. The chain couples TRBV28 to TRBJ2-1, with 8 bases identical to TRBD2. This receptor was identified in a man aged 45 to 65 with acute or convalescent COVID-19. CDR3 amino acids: CASSSGRMYREGLEQFF. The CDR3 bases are TGTGCCAGCAGTTCCGGCCGGATGTACCGGGAGGGTTTAGAGCAGTTCTTC.